Sequencing of this T cell receptor (beta chain) was carried out in a study of T cells after posttransplantation cyclophosphamide. V was pared by 8 bases and J by 2 bases, with 17 bases between. CDR3 length equals 15 residues. In germline, CDR1 is MDHEN, CDR2 SYDVKM. With respect to this clone: Its antigen is still unknown.

The repertoire was sequenced with immunoSEQ multiplex PCR; TCRdb's copy has only in-frame clones and lacks some. The table has about 42,000 clones, roughly 88% seen once; the top ten hold about 2.5%. General study points: Blood and skin or GI T cell repertoires showed limited TRB overlap. Donor-recipient repertoire similarity was low at 1-2 months, rising over year one.

Treatment was busulfan-fludarabine conditioning, a marrow graft, and cyclophosphamide on days +3 and +4. Material: PBMCs, obtained 60 to 65 days after allogeneic stem cell transplant with posttransplant cyclophosphamide. The chain combines TRBV28 with TRBJ2-3; D remains ambiguous. The clonotype comes from a male patient over 55 who received an allogeneic stem cell transplant from a related donor and was CMV-positive. Some T cells may trace back to the graft donor. Here the CDR3 DNA reads TGTGCCAGCGGTATAAGCCTGAGACACACAGATACGCAGTATTTT. Residues: CASGISLRHTDTQYF.